The sequence of this T cell receptor (beta chain) was determined in a study of cytomegalovirus exposure and HLA in healthy donors. Overall study findings and caveats: It was confirmed in vitro that a few of the CMV-associated chains were specific for CMV antigens. The finding came from a later analysis; first-cohort TCR clusters tended to co-occur in the 90 to 150 validation repertoires.

Turning to this clone: The antigen remains undetermined.

The assay was immunoSEQ multiplex PCR, and TCRdb's table has in-frame clones only and misses some. This sample has 280,000 or so clones, with around 89% found just once. Separate from the approximately 720-subject first cohort was the approximately 120-subject validation cohort, to which the donors belonged. The CDR3 runs to 16 residues. With 3 bases clipped from V and 6 bases from J, the junction kept 13 bases outside the gene matches. The germline V gene encodes CDR1 MDHEN and CDR2 SYDVKM. This receptor was taken from a woman younger than 35 in good health and CMV-seronegative. The genes are TRBV28 and TRBJ2-7, with 8 bases that match TRBD1. Material: PBMCs. CDR3 protein: CASSFPDTTGEAEQYF. CDR3 nucleotides: TGTGCCAGCAGTTTCCCCGACACGACAGGGGAGGCCGAGCAGTACTTC.